This is a list of T cell receptor beta chains from one sample in a study of blood T cell repertoires in COVID-19. Only in-frame clones appear in the TCRdb table, and some are missing; sequencing was by immunoSEQ multiplex PCR. The table shows 100,000 to 130,000 clones, with 55% to 75% occurring only once. Source material: peripheral blood. These receptors were collected from a woman in her thirties or forties with acute or convalescent COVID-19. Each CDR3 is given with its conserved first and last residue. The D gene is left open where the match is weak. Only some rows state a clone size, as once, few, many or a class for expanded clones.

D | J | size | V | length | CDR3 | DNA
TRBD2 | TRBJ2-7 | - | TRBV7-2 | 16 | CASSRGSGGQAYEQYF | TGTGCCAGCAGTAGAGGGAGCGGGGGGCAGGCCTACGAGCAGTACTTC
TRBD1 | TRBJ1-4 | - | TRBV4-2 | 16 | CASSQDSGGTDEKLFF | TGTGCCAGCAGCCAAGACTCAGGGGGCACAGATGAAAAACTGTTTTTT
TRBD1 | TRBJ2-7 | - | TRBV6-5 | 14 | CASSYRQGPYEQYF | TGTGCCAGCAGTTACCGACAGGGCCCCTACGAGCAGTACTTC
- | TRBJ2-2 | few | TRBV19 | 16 | CASSIFRPGDTGELFF | TGTGCCAGTAGTATCTTTCGGCCAGGGGACACCGGGGAGCTGTTTTTT
TRBD1 | TRBJ1-2 | few | TRBV7-6 | 14 | CASSPGQGGYGYTF | TGTGCCAGCAGCCCAGGACAGGGAGGCTATGGCTACACCTTC
TRBD2 | TRBJ2-1 | - | TRBV27 | 16 | CASSFTSGGAYNEQFF | TGTGCCAGCAGTTTCACTAGCGGGGGGGCCTACAATGAGCAGTTCTTC
- | TRBJ2-1 | few | TRBV11-2 | 15 | CASSLEGGGNNEQFF | TGTGCCAGCAGCTTGGAGGGGGGGGGCAACAATGAGCAGTTCTTC
- | TRBJ2-7 | - | TRBV19 | 14 | CASSFTGFGYEQYF | TGTGCCAGTAGTTTCACAGGGTTCGGGTACGAGCAGTACTTC
- | TRBJ1-3 | once | TRBV7-2 | 16 | CASSPRIELSGNTIYF | TGTGCCAGCAGCCCTCGAATAGAGCTCTCTGGAAACACCATATATTTT
- | TRBJ1-5 | many | TRBV6-5 | 14 | CASKKGVSNQPQHF | TGTGCCAGCAAAAAGGGGGTGAGCAATCAGCCCCAGCATTTT
- | TRBJ1-2 | - | TRBV6-5 | 13 | CASSSGGQYGYTF | TGTGCCAGCAGTTCAGGTGGACAGTATGGCTACACCTTC
- | TRBJ2-3 | - | TRBV2 | 14 | CASRPLAGADTQYF | TGTGCCAGCAGACCACTAGCTGGGGCAGATACGCAGTATTTT
- | TRBJ1-4 | - | TRBV27 | 15 | CASSHTQGPNEKLFF | TGTGCCAGCAGTCACACACAGGGACCTAATGAAAAACTGTTTTTT
- | TRBJ2-2 | - | TRBV2 | 12 | CASSAGTGELFF | TGTGCCAGCAGTGCCGGCACCGGGGAGCTGTTTTTT
- | TRBJ2-1 | - | TRBV10-2 | 15 | CASSEGQGIYNEQFF | TGCGCCAGCAGTGAAGGCCAGGGGATCTACAATGAGCAGTTCTTC
- | TRBJ1-2 | - | TRBV7-2 | 14 | CASSLGWGRDGYTF | TGTGCCAGCAGCTTAGGATGGGGGCGCGATGGCTACACCTTC
TRBD2 | TRBJ2-5 | - | TRBV5-1 | 15 | CASSSTMAGAETQYF | TGCGCCAGCAGCTCGACGATGGCGGGAGCAGAGACCCAGTACTTC
TRBD1 | TRBJ2-3 | - | TRBV7-2 | 14 | CASSRDRAADTQYF | TGTGCCAGCAGCCGGGACAGGGCCGCAGATACGCAGTATTTT
- | TRBJ2-5 | - | TRBV6-5 | 14 | CASRTSEWAATQYF | TGTGCCAGCAGGACGTCCGAGTGGGCCGCTACCCAGTACTTC
TRBD1 | TRBJ2-1 | - | TRBV7-3 | 13 | CASSEGQVDEQFF | TGTGCCAGCAGCGAGGGACAGGTCGATGAGCAGTTCTTC
- | TRBJ2-5 | - | TRBV27 | 16 | CAIDRRTETIPKAQYF | TGTGCCATCGACCGAAGGACGGAGACTATACCCAAGGCCCAGTACTTC
- | TRBJ2-7 | once | TRBV11-2 | 15 | CASSLTPQGSYEQYF | TGTGCCAGCAGCTTAACCCCCCAGGGCTCCTACGAGCAGTACTTC
- | TRBJ2-1 | - | TRBV7-9 | 12 | CASSLVLDEQFF | TGTGCCAGCAGCTTAGTACTCGATGAGCAGTTCTTC
TRBD1 | TRBJ2-5 | - | TRBV11-3 | 15 | CASNNLDRDQETQYF | TGTGCCAGCAACAACCTTGACAGGGATCAAGAGACCCAGTACTTC
TRBD2 | TRBJ2-3 | - | TRBV9 | 16 | CASSPRTSGTTDTQYF | TGTGCCAGCAGCCCCCGGACTAGCGGGACCACAGATACGCAGTATTTT
- | TRBJ1-2 | - | TRBV28 | 15 | CASSSGTMEAYGYTF | TGTGCCAGCAGTTCAGGGACTATGGAGGCATATGGCTACACCTTC
TRBD1 | TRBJ2-5 | once | TRBV5-1 | 15 | CASTRQGEWGETQYF | TGCGCCAGCACCCGACAGGGAGAGTGGGGAGAGACCCAGTACTTC
TRBD1 | TRBJ2-7 | once | TRBV29-1 | 14 | CSVAGQGEAYEQYF | TGCAGCGTTGCGGGACAGGGGGAGGCCTACGAGCAGTACTTC
TRBD2 | TRBJ2-3 | - | TRBV30 | 19 | CAWGRASWLSRGGTDTQYF | TGTGCCTGGGGCCGGGCCAGTTGGCTTTCCCGGGGGGGCACAGATACGCAGTATTTT
- | TRBJ2-1 | few | TRBV10-3 | 13 | CAISESTSNEQFF | TGTGCCATCAGTGAGTCGACTTCAAATGAGCAGTTCTTC
- | TRBJ2-5 | - | TRBV5-1 | 14 | CASSLQLGRETQYF | TGCGCCAGCAGCCTCCAACTAGGACGGGAGACCCAGTACTTC
- | TRBJ2-1 | - | TRBV7-3 | 16 | CASSSRRGRGHNEQFF | TGTGCCAGCAGCTCGAGGAGGGGACGGGGCCACAATGAGCAGTTCTTC
- | TRBJ1-3 | few | TRBV28 | 15 | CASSLMGGSGNTIYF | TGTGCCAGCAGTTTAATGGGGGGGTCTGGAAACACCATATATTTT
- | TRBJ2-4 | - | TRBV28 | 14 | CASSNALAKNIQYF | TGTGCCAGCTCCAACGCGCTAGCCAAAAACATTCAGTACTTC
- | TRBJ1-2 | - | TRBV19 | 15 | CASNLGGQRIYGYTF | TGTGCCAGTAACTTGGGTGGACAGCGAATCTATGGCTACACCTTC
TRBD2 | TRBJ2-2 | - | TRBV9 | 17 | CASSVGGLAGYTGELFF | TGTGCCAGCAGCGTAGGCGGGCTAGCGGGGTACACCGGGGAGCTGTTTTTT
TRBD2 | TRBJ2-3 | - | TRBV30 | 16 | CAWSTGTSGAGGTQYF | TGTGCCTGGAGTACCGGGACTAGCGGGGCCGGCGGTACGCAGTATTTT
- | TRBJ2-7 | - | TRBV28 | 16 | CASSYPHDSYSYEQYF | TGTGCCAGCAGTTATCCCCATGACAGTTACTCCTACGAGCAGTACTTC
TRBD1 | TRBJ1-5 | medium-sized | TRBV9 | 15 | CASSVGQGGNQPQHF | TGTGCCAGCAGCGTGGGACAGGGAGGCAATCAGCCCCAGCATTTT
TRBD2 | TRBJ2-5 | - | TRBV4-1 | 14 | CASSHLAGVETQYF | TGCGCCAGCAGCCATCTAGCGGGGGTAGAGACCCAGTACTTC
- | TRBJ2-7 | - | TRBV19 | 16 | CASSPLGGSSDYEQYF | TGTGCCAGTAGTCCCTTAGGGGGATCCAGCGACTACGAGCAGTACTTC
- | TRBJ2-5 | - | TRBV4-2 | 14 | CASSQVGREETQYF | TGTGCCAGCAGCCAAGTTGGCAGGGAAGAGACCCAGTACTTC
- | TRBJ1-1 | - | TRBV18 | 16 | CASSPPGSRRDTEAFF | TGTGCCAGCTCACCCCCCGGGTCCCGGAGGGATACTGAAGCTTTCTTT
TRBD1 | TRBJ1-1 | - | TRBV30 | 15 | CAWRDRLTGVAEAFF | TGTGCCTGGAGGGATCGACTTACAGGGGTGGCTGAAGCTTTCTTT
TRBD2 | TRBJ2-5 | few | TRBV11-2 | 13 | CASSLWGGETQYF | TGTGCCAGCAGCTTATGGGGGGGGGAGACCCAGTACTTC
TRBD1 | TRBJ2-3 | - | TRBV19 | 16 | CASRGLTGDATDTQYF | TGTGCCAGTAGGGGGCTTACAGGGGATGCGACAGATACGCAGTATTTT
- | TRBJ1-1 | - | TRBV7-9 | 14 | CASSLLGENTEAFF | TGTGCCAGCAGCTTACTAGGGGAGAACACTGAAGCTTTCTTT
- | TRBJ1-4 | - | TRBV3-1/TRBV3-2 | 14 | CASSPRAGREKLFF | TGTGCCAGCAGCCCCAGGGCAGGAAGAGAAAAACTGTTTTTT
- | TRBJ2-2 | few | TRBV10-1 | 14 | CASSRQPNTGELFF | TGCGCCAGCAGTAGACAGCCTAACACCGGGGAGCTGTTTTTT
TRBD2 | TRBJ2-1 | - | TRBV3-1/TRBV3-2 | 16 | CASSPWTSGGFDEQFF | TGTGCCAGCAGCCCATGGACTAGCGGGGGGTTCGATGAGCAGTTCTTC
- | TRBJ1-1 | - | TRBV28 | 16 | CASSRVGRGRGTEAFF | TGTGCCAGCTCCAGGGTAGGGAGGGGCCGTGGCACTGAAGCTTTCTTT
- | TRBJ1-1 | once | TRBV6-6 | 12 | CASTPGRTEAFF | TGTGCCAGCACGCCAGGTCGGACTGAAGCTTTCTTT
- | TRBJ2-2 | - | TRBV9 | 15 | CASSVVPANTGELFF | TGTGCCAGCAGCGTAGTCCCAGCGAACACCGGGGAGCTGTTTTTT
TRBD1 | TRBJ2-7 | - | TRBV7-9 | 14 | CASSPRTGFHEQYF | TGTGCCAGCAGCCCACGGACAGGCTTTCACGAGCAGTACTTC
TRBD1 | TRBJ1-1 | few | TRBV5-4 | 15 | CASSRDRGSGSEAFF | TGTGCCAGCAGCCGGGACAGGGGATCTGGCTCTGAAGCTTTCTTT
TRBD1 | TRBJ1-5 | once | TRBV30 | 13 | CAWARQGSQPQHF | TGTGCCTGGGCGAGACAGGGGAGTCAGCCCCAGCATTTT
- | TRBJ2-3 | - | TRBV5-5 | 14 | CASSFRFNPDTQYF | TGTGCCAGCAGCTTTCGTTTTAATCCGGATACGCAGTATTTT
TRBD1 | TRBJ1-3 | - | TRBV15 | 15 | CATSPRQGDGNTIYF | TGTGCCACCAGCCCACGACAGGGGGACGGAAACACCATATATTTT
- | TRBJ1-2 | - | TRBV27 | 13 | CASRLGQQGGYTF | TGTGCCAGCAGGCTCGGACAGCAGGGTGGCTACACCTTC
TRBD2 | TRBJ2-3 | - | TRBV4-3 | 16 | CASSQDLLAGRDTQYF | TGCGCCAGCAGCCAAGACCTACTAGCGGGGAGGGATACGCAGTATTTT